A selection of T cell receptor beta chains follows, all from one sample in a study of regulatory T cells in long-lasting Graves disease. From the multiplex PCR reads, TCRdb called clonotypes with MiXCR, one entry per CDR3 protein. This table has around 500,000 distinct CDR3 sequences, around 16% appearing once. In addition, the sample was reused for a study of T cells in Graves' hyperthyroidism and ophthalmopathy.

Sequenced material: peripheral blood mononuclear cells (PBMCs), taken at new diagnosis, from a patient treated with antithyroid drugs. The receptors were sampled from a woman aged 40-60 years with Graves disease. Both conserved end residues are part of each CDR3. Fields, in order: V gene, J gene, CDR3 protein.

v_gene: TRBV25-1
j_gene: TRBJ1-5
CDR3aa: CASSELGGNQPQHF

v_gene: TRBV29-1
j_gene: TRBJ2-1
CDR3aa: CSVAFGGGGQTNNEQFF

v_gene: TRBV12-3/TRBV12-4
j_gene: TRBJ1-5
CDR3aa: CASSNQGARPQHF

v_gene: TRBV5-5
j_gene: TRBJ1-2
CDR3aa: CASSLLADQFSYTF

v_gene: TRBV5-5
j_gene: TRBJ2-1
CDR3aa: CASSSPGNEQFF

v_gene: TRBV24-1
j_gene: TRBJ1-2
CDR3aa: CATSNGYGYTF

v_gene: TRBV6-1
j_gene: TRBJ2-5
CDR3aa: CASSEQGETQYF

v_gene: TRBV12-3/TRBV12-4
j_gene: TRBJ2-2
CDR3aa: CASSLRGFWGGTGELFF

v_gene: TRBV7-9
j_gene: TRBJ2-3
CDR3aa: CASNRTSGGLTQYF

v_gene: TRBV20-1
j_gene: TRBJ1-1
CDR3aa: CSANTGWGKTGAFF

v_gene: TRBV30
j_gene: TRBJ1-2
CDR3aa: CAWSGPSGNYGYTF

v_gene: TRBV11-2
j_gene: TRBJ2-1
CDR3aa: CASSWSPGANNEQFF

v_gene: TRBV11-2
j_gene: TRBJ1-1
CDR3aa: CASSSLRTGVMNTEAFF

v_gene: TRBV6-2/TRBV6-3
j_gene: TRBJ2-7
CDR3aa: CASSYWQGGTYEQYF

v_gene: TRBV24-1
j_gene: TRBJ2-5
CDR3aa: CATSVGWKETQYF